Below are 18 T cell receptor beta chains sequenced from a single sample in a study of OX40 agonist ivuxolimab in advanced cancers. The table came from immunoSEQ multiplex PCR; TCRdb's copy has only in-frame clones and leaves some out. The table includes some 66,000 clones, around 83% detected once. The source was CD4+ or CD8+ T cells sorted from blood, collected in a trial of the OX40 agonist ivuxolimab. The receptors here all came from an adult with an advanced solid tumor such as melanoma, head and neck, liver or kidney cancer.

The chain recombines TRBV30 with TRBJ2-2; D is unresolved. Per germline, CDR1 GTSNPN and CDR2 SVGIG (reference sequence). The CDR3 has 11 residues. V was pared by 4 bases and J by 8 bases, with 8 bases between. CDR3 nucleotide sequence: TGTGCCTGGACGAGAGTTGGGGAGCTGTTTTTT. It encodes CAWTRVGELFF.

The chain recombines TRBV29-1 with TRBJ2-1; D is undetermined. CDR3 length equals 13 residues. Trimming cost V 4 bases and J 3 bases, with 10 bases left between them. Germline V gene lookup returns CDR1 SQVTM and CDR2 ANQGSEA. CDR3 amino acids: CSVVSGLYNEQFF. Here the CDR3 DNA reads TGCAGCGTTGTGTCCGGTCTCTACAATGAGCAGTTCTTC.

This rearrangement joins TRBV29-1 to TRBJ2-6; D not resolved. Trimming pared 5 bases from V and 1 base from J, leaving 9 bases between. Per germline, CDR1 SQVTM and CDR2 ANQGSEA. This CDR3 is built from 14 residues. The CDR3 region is CSVRARSGANVLTF. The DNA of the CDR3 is TGCAGCGTTCGGGCGAGGTCTGGGGCCAACGTCCTGACTTTC.

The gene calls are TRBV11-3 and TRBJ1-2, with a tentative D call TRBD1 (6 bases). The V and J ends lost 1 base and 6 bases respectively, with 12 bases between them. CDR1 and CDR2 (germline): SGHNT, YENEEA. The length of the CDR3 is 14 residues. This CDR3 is CASSLGIQGHGYTF. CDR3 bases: TGTGCCAGCAGCTTAGGGATACAGGGACATGGCTACACCTTC.

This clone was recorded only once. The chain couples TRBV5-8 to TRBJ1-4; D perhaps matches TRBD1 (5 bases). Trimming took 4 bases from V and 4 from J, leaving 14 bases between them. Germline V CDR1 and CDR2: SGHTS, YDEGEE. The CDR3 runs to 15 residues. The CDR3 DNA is TGTGCCAGCAGCCCCTATCGACAGTATAATGAAAAACTGTTTTTT. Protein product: CASSPYRQYNEKLFF.

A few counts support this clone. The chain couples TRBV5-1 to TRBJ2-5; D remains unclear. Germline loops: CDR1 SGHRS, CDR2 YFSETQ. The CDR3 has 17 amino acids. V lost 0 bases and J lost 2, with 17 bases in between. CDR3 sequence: CASSLGVNGGQQETQYF. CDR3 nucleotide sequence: TGCGCCAGCAGCTTGGGGGTGAACGGTGGCCAACAAGAGACCCAGTACTTC.

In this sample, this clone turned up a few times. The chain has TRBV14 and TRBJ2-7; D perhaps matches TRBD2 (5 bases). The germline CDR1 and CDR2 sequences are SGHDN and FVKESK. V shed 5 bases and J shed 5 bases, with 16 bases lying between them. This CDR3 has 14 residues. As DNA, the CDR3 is TGTGCCAGCAGCAACATTTACCAGAGGGACGAGCAGTACTTC. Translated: CASSNIYQRDEQYF.

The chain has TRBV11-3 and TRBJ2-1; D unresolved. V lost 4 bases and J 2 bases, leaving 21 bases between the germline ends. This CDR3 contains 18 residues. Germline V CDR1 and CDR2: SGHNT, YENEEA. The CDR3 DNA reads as TGTGCCAGCAGCTACCAGACCCGGACCGGCACCCCCTACAATGAGCAGTTCTTC. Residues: CASSYQTRTGTPYNEQFF. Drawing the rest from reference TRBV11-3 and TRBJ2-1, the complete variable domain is EAGVVQSPRYKIIEKKQPVAFWCNPISGHNTLYWYLQNLGQGPELLIRYENEEAVDDSQLPKDRFSAERLKGVDSTLKIQPAELGDSAVYLCASSYQTRTGTPYNEQFFGPGTRLTVL.

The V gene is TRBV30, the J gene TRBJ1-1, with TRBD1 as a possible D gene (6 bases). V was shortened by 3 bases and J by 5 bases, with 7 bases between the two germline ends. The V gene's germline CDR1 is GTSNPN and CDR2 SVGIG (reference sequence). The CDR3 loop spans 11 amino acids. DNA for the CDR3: TGTGCCTGGAGCGGACAGACTGAAGCTTTCTTT. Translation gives CAWSGQTEAFF.

As DNA, the CDR3 is TGTGCCAGCAGTTACCCGCAGGGGTCGGCTGAAGCTTTCTTT. The encoded protein is CASSYPQGSAEAFF. The V and J genes are TRBV6-6 and TRBJ1-1; D may be TRBD1 (6 bases). Trimming removed 2 bases at V and 6 bases at J, with 13 bases between. The CDR3 extends over 14 amino acids. Germline V lookup: CDR1 MNHNY, CDR2 SVGAGI (reference sequence).

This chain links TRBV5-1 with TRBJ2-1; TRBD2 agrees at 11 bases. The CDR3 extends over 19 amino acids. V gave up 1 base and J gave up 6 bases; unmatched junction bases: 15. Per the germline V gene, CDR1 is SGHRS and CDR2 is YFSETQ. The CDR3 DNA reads TGCGCCAGCAGCTTGAGTGGGACTAGCGGCCAAAGGTGGGGCAATGAGCAGTTCTTC. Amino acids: CASSLSGTSGQRWGNEQFF. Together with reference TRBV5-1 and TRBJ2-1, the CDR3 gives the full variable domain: KAGVTQTPRYLIKTRGQQVTLSCSPISGHRSVSWYQQTPGQGLQFLFEYFSETQRNKGNFPGRFSGRQFSNSRSEMNVSTLELGDSALYLCASSLSGTSGQRWGNEQFFGPGTRLTVL.

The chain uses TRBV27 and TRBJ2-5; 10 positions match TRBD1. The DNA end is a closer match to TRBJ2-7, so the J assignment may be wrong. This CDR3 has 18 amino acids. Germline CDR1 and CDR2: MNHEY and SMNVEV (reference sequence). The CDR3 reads CASSLSRTGQGLTYEQYF. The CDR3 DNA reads TGTGCCAGCAGTTTATCTCGCACGGGACAGGGGTTAACCTACGAGCAGTACTTC.

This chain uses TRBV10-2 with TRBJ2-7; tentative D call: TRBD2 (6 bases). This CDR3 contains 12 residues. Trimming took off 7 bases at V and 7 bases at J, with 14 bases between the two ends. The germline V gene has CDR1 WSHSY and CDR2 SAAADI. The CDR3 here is CASTSGEREQYF. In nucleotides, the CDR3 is TGCGCCAGCACATCGGGAGAGAGGGAGCAGTACTTC.

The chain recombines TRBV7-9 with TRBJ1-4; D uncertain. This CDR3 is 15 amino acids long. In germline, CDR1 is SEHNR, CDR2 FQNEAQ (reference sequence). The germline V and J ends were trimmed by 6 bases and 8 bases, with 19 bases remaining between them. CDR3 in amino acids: CASSFQDFGWEKLFF. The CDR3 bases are TGTGCCAGCAGTTTTCAGGATTTTGGGTGGGAAAAACTGTTTTTT. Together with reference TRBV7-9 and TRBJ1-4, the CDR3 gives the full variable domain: DTGVSQNPRHKITKRGQNVTFRCDPISEHNRLYWYRQTLGQGPEFLTYFQNEAQLEKSRLLSDRFSAERPKGSFSTLEIQRTEQGDSAMYLCASSFQDFGWEKLFFGSGTQLSVL.

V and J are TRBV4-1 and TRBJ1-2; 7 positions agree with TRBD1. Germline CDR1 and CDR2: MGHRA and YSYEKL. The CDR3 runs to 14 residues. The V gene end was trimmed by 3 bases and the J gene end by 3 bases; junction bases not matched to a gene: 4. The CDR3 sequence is CASSQSGGYYGYTF. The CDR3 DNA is TGCGCCAGCAGCCAGTCAGGGGGGTACTATGGCTACACCTTC.

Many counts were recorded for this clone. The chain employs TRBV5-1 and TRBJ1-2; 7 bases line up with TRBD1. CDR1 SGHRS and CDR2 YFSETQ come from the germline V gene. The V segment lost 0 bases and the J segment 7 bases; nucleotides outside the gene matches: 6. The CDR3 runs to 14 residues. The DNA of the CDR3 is TGCGCCAGCAGCTTGGACACAGGGGTAGCTGGCTACACCTTC. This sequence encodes CASSLDTGVAGYTF.

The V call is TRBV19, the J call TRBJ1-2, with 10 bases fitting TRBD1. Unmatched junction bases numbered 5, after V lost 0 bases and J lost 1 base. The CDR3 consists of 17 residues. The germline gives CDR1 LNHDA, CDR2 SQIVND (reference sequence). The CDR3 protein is CASSIDAGQGSNYGYTF. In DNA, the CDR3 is TGTGCCAGTAGTATAGATGCGGGACAGGGGAGTAACTATGGCTACACCTTC.

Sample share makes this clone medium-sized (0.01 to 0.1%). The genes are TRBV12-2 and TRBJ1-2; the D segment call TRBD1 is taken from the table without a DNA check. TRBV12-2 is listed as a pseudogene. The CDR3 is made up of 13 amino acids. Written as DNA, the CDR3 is TGTGCAAGTCGTTTCGACACTAACTATGGCTACACCTTC. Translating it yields CASRFDTNYGYTF.